Presented here are 5 T cell receptor beta chains from one specimen sequenced in a study of T-cell memory formation after mild COVID-19. TCRdb re-called the 5' RACE reads through MiXCR, storing one row per CDR3 protein. The table has about 150,000 distinct CDR3 sequences, around 13% seen once; the top ten hold approximately 3.3%. Material: PBMCs or a T cell subset sorted from them (not recorded which). The receptors come from a man between 18 and 35 years old who had mild COVID-19 (a few samples of this study predate the infection). Cell type and time point are not known.

The rearrangement joins TRBV5-1 to TRBJ2-5; the D gene is possibly TRBD2 (6 bases). V lost 7 bases and J lost 3, with 13 bases in between. The germline gives CDR1 SGHRS, CDR2 YFSETQ. The CDR3 totals 13 residues. The CDR3 reads CASALTGEETQYF. The CDR3, as DNA: TGCGCCAGCGCACTTACGGGGGAAGAGACCCAGTACTTC.

The chain recombines TRBV2 with TRBJ1-1, with D hard to call. The germline gives CDR1 SNHLY, CDR2 FYNNEI. The CDR3 loop spans 13 amino acids. V lost 8 bases, J lost 2 bases, and 12 bases lay in between. Written as DNA, the CDR3 is TGTGCCAGCCGACTGGGAGTCAACACTGAAGCTTTCTTT. Encoded protein: CASRLGVNTEAFF.

The V call is TRBV7-2, the J call TRBJ1-6; weak D call: TRBD1 (5 bases). The CDR3 runs to 12 residues. Germline CDR1 and CDR2: SGHTA and FQGNSA. V lost 5 bases and J 13 bases, leaving 12 bases between the germline ends. The CDR3, as DNA: TGTGCCAGCAGCACCCACAGGTCCCCCCTCCACTTT. Amino acids: CASSTHRSPLHF.

This clonotype was seen a few times. The rearrangement joins TRBV20-1 to TRBJ2-7; 12 bases match TRBD2. Per the germline V gene, CDR1 is DFQATT and CDR2 is SNEGSKA (reference sequence). The length of the CDR3 is 11 residues. CDR3 bases: TGCAGGCCGGGACTAGCGGGCGAGCAGTACGTC. Encoded protein: CRPGLAGEQYV.

This clonotype was recorded a few times. The DNA for the CDR3 is TGTGCCAGCAGTGAAGCTCTAGGGAAACTGTTTTTT. Translation: CASSEALGKLFF. The chain is built from TRBV2 and TRBJ1-4; unclear D gene. Deletions cut 0 bases from V and 11 bases from J, with 7 bases between. CDR1 SNHLY and CDR2 FYNNEI come from the germline V gene. This CDR3 has 12 residues.